The 18 T cell receptor beta chains presented below share a single source sample, sequenced in a study of human T cells and chemical hapten exposure. TCRdb used MiXCR to reprocess the RACE reads, holding one entry per CDR3 protein. The repertoire includes 85,000 to 130,000 distinct CDR3 sequences, more than 10% of them detected once, and over 1.5% sits in the top ten. Time point given: pre-sensitization, week 0. Treatment reported: therapeutic diphenylcyclopropenone sensitization with weekly scalp DPC. This sample comprised whole blood, obtained in connection with sensitization to the hapten diphenylcyclopropenone (DPC). The receptors shown here come from a woman between 50 and 59 years old with alopecia areata. Some clones in this sample may be carry-over from other donors' samples.

This clonotype was seen ten or more times. The chain employs TRBV4-1 and TRBJ2-1; 8 nucleotides align to TRBD1. Trimming removed 5 bases from V and 6 bases from J; junction bases left unmatched: 12. Per germline, CDR1 MGHRA and CDR2 YSYEKL. This CDR3 contains 16 residues. The CDR3 DNA follows: TGCGCCAGCAGCGAAACCGGGACAGGAGGTATCAATGAGCAGTTCTTC. Its translation: CASSETGTGGINEQFF.

This clonotype was picked up a small number of times. J is TRBJ2-1 and V is TRBV7-6; 13 bases match TRBD2. This CDR3 spans 15 amino acids. CDR1 SGHVS and CDR2 FNYEAQ come from the germline V gene. Trimming removed 4 bases from V and 15 bases from J; junction bases left unmatched: 12. The CDR3 spells CASSSTTSGGALGFF. The CDR3 nucleotides read TGTGCCAGCAGCTCTACCACTAGCGGGGGGGCGCTGGGGTTCTTC.

This clonotype was recorded a few times. This chain joins TRBV7-2 and TRBJ2-7, with 8 nucleotides matching TRBD1. V gave up 5 bases and J gave up 9 bases; unmatched junction bases: 24. Germline V gene sequence: CDR1 SGHTA, CDR2 FQGNSA. This CDR3 has 18 amino acids. CDR3 nucleotide sequence: TGTGCCAGCAGCCCGCAGGGACAGGTACGGGCCAACTTCCTCGGGCAGTACTTC. Protein sequence: CASSPQGQVRANFLGQYF.

This clonotype was detected only a few times. The rearrangement joins TRBV7-9 to TRBJ1-1; D not resolved. Germline lookup yields CDR1 SEHNR and CDR2 FQNEAQ (reference sequence). The CDR3 runs 16 residues. V was pared by 5 bases and J by 3 bases, with 19 bases between. The CDR3 DNA follows: TGTGCCAGCAGCACTCAAGGTATAGGATCGGACACTGAAGCTTTCTTT. Protein sequence: CASSTQGIGSDTEAFF.

This chain uses TRBV7-2 with TRBJ2-3; 10 nucleotides line up with TRBD2. This CDR3 is 19 amino acids long. Germline V gene sequence: CDR1 SGHTA, CDR2 FQGNSA. V was pared by 5 bases and J by 4 bases, with 18 bases of the junction left unmatched. The CDR3 sequence is CASSKDPPSGRARADTQYF. The CDR3 DNA reads TGTGCCAGCAGCAAGGACCCACCCAGCGGGAGGGCCCGGGCAGATACGCAGTATTTT.

This clonotype was found a few times. The chain is built from TRBV20-1 and TRBJ2-3, with unresolved D. V lost 6 bases, J lost 2 bases, and 9 bases lay in between. Germline V gene lookup returns CDR1 DFQATT and CDR2 SNEGSKA (reference sequence). This CDR3 has 12 residues. CDR3 bases: TGCAGTGCCCCCGAAACCACAGATACGCAGTATTTT. It is translated as CSAPETTDTQYF.

This clonotype was seen a handful of times. This chain uses TRBV7-9 with TRBJ1-1, with a tentative D call TRBD1 (6 bases). Trimming took 4 bases from V and 0 from J, leaving 18 bases between them. This CDR3 has 17 amino acids. Looked up from germline, CDR1 is SEHNR and CDR2 is FQNEAQ (reference sequence). The CDR3 here is CASSSGQGGALNTEAFF. The CDR3 DNA reads as TGTGCCAGCAGCTCGGGACAAGGTGGGGCCCTGAACACTGAAGCTTTCTTT.

The chain joins TRBV6-2 or TRBV6-3 to TRBJ2-7; no clear D. V lost 8 bases to trimming and J lost 13 bases, with 21 bases between them. The germline V gene encodes CDR1 MNHEY and CDR2 SVGEGT. The length of the CDR3 is 12 residues. CDR3 region: CASGPSFERIYF. CDR3 nucleotides: TGTGCCAGCGGACCCAGTTTCGAGCGCATATACTTC.

This clonotype occurred once. The CDR3 ends on some other residue instead of the conserved phenylalanine or tryptophan, so this is likely a read error. The chain combines TRBV2 with TRBJ2-1; 9 bases map to TRBD2. Germline CDR1 SNHLY, CDR2 FYNNEI. Unmatched junction bases numbered 4, after V lost 3 bases and J lost 4 bases. The CDR3 extends over 15 amino acids. The CDR3 sequence is CASSDGRGGYNEQFS. The CDR3 region has the DNA TGTGCCAGCAGTGATGGGCGGGGGGGATACAATGAGCAGTTCTCC.

This chain uses TRBV12-3 or TRBV12-4 with TRBJ1-6, with D possibly matching TRBD1 (6 bases). With 3 bases removed from V and 5 bases from J, the gap between germline ends came to 11 bases. There are 15 residues in the CDR3. As DNA, the CDR3 is TGTGCCAGCAGTTTCCCCACAGGGCATAATTCACCCCTCCACTTT. This gives the protein CASSFPTGHNSPLHF.

The chain is built from TRBV20-1 and TRBJ2-3; weak D call: TRBD1 (5 bases). The V gene's germline CDR1 is DFQATT and CDR2 SNEGSKA (reference sequence). V lost 6 bases and J lost 4, with 14 bases in between. This CDR3 spans 13 amino acids. CDR3 sequence (DNA): TGCAGTGCCCTAGTGGGGCGCGCAGATACGCAGTATTTT. Amino acids: CSALVGRADTQYF.

The sample holds many counts of this clonotype. The V call is TRBV28, the J call TRBJ2-7; D possibly uses TRBD1 or TRBD2 (6 bases each). With 1 base removed from V and 5 bases from J, the gap between germline ends came to 12 bases. The germline gives CDR1 MDHEN, CDR2 SYDVKM. This CDR3 contains 14 residues. The CDR3 DNA follows: TGTGCCAGCAGTTTATCCGGGGGCCGCGACGAGCAGTACTTC. This translates into CASSLSGGRDEQYF.

The V gene is TRBV18, the J gene TRBJ1-3, with D hard to call. The V end was cut by 3 bases, the J end by 0 bases, with 9 bases between. The CDR3 totals 15 residues. CDR1 and CDR2 (germline): KGHSH, LQKENI. CDR3 bases: TGTGCCAGCTCACCGGGGAGGAGCTCTGGAAACACCATATATTTT. Translating it yields CASSPGRSSGNTIYF.

The chain combines TRBV29-1 with TRBJ1-5; 9 nucleotides line up with TRBD1. With V trimmed by 4 bases and J by 10 bases, 5 bases remained unmatched. The CDR3 contains 12 residues. Germline CDR1 and CDR2: SQVTM and ANQGSEA. CDR3 protein: CSVGGQGIPQHF. In nucleotides, the CDR3 is TGCAGCGTTGGGGGACAGGGAATACCCCAGCATTTT. Drawing the rest from reference TRBV29-1 and TRBJ1-5, the complete variable domain is SAVISQKPSRDICQRGTSLTIQCQVDSQVTMMFWYRQQPGQSLTLIATANQGSEATYESGFVIDKFPISRPNLTFSTLTVSNMSPEDSSIYLCSVGGQGIPQHFGDGTRLSIL.

The rearrangement joins TRBV18 to TRBJ2-7; D might be TRBD2 (5 bases). This CDR3 contains 15 residues. V shed 0 bases and J shed 3 bases, with 12 bases lying between them. Per the germline V gene, CDR1 is KGHSH and CDR2 is LQKENI. The CDR3 bases are TGTGCCAGCTCACCACCGCGGGCAGAAAACTACGAGCAGTACTTC. Protein: CASSPPRAENYEQYF.

The sample holds a few counts of this clonotype. The J gene is TRBJ2-1, the V gene TRBV28, with 9 bases that match TRBD1. Germline loops: CDR1 MDHEN, CDR2 SYDVKM. This CDR3 spans 12 amino acids. J was trimmed by 12 bases and V by 3 bases; bases with no gene match: 3. The CDR3 reads CASSFDRGGQFF. Here the CDR3 DNA reads TGTGCCAGCAGTTTCGACAGGGGGGGGCAGTTCTTC.

The chain employs TRBV29-1 and TRBJ2-4, with D hard to call. V was shortened by 4 bases and J by 6 bases, with 7 bases between the two germline ends. From germline, CDR1 is SQVTM and CDR2 ANQGSEA. The CDR3 length is 11 residues. Written as DNA, the CDR3 is TGCAGCGTTGTAGATGTAAACATTCAGTACTTC. Its translation is CSVVDVNIQYF. The entire variable domain, with the rest obtained from reference TRBV29-1 and TRBJ2-4, is as follows: SAVISQKPSRDICQRGTSLTIQCQVDSQVTMMFWYRQQPGQSLTLIATANQGSEATYESGFVIDKFPISRPNLTFSTLTVSNMSPEDSSIYLCSVVDVNIQYFGAGTRLSVL.

The sample holds a few counts of this clonotype. This chain joins TRBV29-1 and TRBJ2-3, with D possibly matching TRBD1 (5 bases). Per germline, CDR1 SQVTM and CDR2 ANQGSEA. The CDR3 runs to 14 residues. V lost 3 bases to trimming and J lost 4 bases, with 14 bases between them. The CDR3 DNA reads TGCAGCGTTGATCTGACAGACAAGGCAGATACGCAGTATTTT. It yields the protein CSVDLTDKADTQYF.